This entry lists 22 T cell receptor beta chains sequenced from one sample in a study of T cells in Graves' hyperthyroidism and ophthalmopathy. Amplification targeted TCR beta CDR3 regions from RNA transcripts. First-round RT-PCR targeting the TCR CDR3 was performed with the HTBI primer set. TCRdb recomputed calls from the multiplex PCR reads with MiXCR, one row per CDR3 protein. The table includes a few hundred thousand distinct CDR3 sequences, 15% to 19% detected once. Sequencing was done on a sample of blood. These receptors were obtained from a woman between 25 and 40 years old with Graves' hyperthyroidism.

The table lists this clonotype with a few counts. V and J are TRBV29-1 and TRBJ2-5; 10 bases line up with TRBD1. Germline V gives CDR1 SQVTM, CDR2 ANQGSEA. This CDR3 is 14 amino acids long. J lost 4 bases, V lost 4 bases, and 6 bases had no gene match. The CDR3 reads CSVARQGAGETQYF. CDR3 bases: TGCAGCGTTGCAAGACAGGGGGCGGGAGAGACCCAGTACTTC.

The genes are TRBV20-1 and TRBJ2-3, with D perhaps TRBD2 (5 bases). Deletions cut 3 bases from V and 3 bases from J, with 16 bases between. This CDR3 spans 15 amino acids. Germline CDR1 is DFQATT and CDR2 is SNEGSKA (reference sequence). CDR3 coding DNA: TGCAGTGCTAGTCGTATGGGCGGGTCAACAGATACGCAGTATTTT. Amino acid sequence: CSASRMGGSTDTQYF.

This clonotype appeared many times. In DNA, the CDR3 is TGCAGCGTTGAGAAGGCGGGGGCGGGACTCTACGAGCAGTACTTC. Its translation: CSVEKAGAGLYEQYF. This chain joins TRBV29-1 and TRBJ2-7, with D possibly matching TRBD2 (7 bases). V lost 3 bases to trimming and J lost 3 bases, with 18 bases between them. The CDR3 runs 15 residues. The germline V gene has CDR1 SQVTM and CDR2 ANQGSEA.

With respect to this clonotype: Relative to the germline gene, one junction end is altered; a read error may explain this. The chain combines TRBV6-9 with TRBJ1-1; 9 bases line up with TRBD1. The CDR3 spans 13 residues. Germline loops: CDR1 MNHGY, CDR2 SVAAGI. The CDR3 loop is CASSEPGQGQAFF. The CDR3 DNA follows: TGCGCCAGCAGTGAGCCTGGACAGGGGCAAGCTTTCTTT.

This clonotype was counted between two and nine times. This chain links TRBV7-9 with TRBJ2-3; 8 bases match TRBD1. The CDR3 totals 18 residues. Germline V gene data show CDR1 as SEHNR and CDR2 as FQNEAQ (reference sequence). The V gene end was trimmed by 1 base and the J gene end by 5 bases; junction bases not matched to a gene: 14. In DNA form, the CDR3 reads TGTGCCAGCAGCTTAGATGGTGTGGCAGGGGGCGTCGGAGATACGCAGTATTTT. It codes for CASSLDGVAGGVGDTQYF. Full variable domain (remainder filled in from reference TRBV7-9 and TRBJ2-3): DTGVSQNPRHKITKRGQNVTFRCDPISEHNRLYWYRQTLGQGPEFLTYFQNEAQLEKSRLLSDRFSAERPKGSFSTLEIQRTEQGDSAMYLCASSLDGVAGGVGDTQYFGPGTRLTVL.

The CDR3 sequence: CASRDPGQGTGANVLTF. DNA of the CDR3: TGTGCCAGCAGAGACCCAGGACAGGGGACAGGGGCCAACGTCCTGACTTTC. V is TRBV2 and J is TRBJ2-6, with 9 bases aligning to TRBD1. CDR1 SNHLY and CDR2 FYNNEI come from the germline V gene. The CDR3 has 17 residues. V lost 6 bases and J lost 4; bases outside the gene matches: 10.

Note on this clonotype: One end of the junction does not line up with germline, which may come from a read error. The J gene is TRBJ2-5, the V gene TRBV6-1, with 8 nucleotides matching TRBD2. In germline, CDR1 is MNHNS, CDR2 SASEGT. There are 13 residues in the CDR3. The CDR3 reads CASSELGTSISHF. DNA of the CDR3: TGTGCCAGCAGTGAATTGGGGACTAGTATTTCCCACTTC.

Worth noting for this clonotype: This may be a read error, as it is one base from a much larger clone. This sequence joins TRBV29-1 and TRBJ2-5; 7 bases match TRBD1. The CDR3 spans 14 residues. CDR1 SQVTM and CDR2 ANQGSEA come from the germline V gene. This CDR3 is CSTATHRQGEAQYF. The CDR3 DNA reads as TGCAGCACCGCAACCCACCGACAGGGAGAGGCCCAGTACTTC.

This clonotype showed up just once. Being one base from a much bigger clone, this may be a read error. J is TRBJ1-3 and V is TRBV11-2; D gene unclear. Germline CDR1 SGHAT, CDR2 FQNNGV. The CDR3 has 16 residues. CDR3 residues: CASSLFNTGPANAIYF. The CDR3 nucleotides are TGTGCCAGCAGCTTGTTTAATACCGGACCCGCAAACGCCATATATTTT.

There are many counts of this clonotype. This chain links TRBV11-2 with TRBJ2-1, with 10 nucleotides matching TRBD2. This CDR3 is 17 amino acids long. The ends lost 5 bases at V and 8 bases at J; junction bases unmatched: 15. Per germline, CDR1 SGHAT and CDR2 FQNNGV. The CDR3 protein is CASSTLAQREGRDEQFF. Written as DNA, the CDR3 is TGTGCCAGCAGCACCCTAGCACAGCGGGAGGGCCGGGATGAGCAGTTCTTC.

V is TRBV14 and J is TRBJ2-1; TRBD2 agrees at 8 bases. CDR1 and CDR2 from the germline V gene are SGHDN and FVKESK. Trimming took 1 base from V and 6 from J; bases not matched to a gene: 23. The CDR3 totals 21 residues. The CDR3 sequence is CASSQGTRFAGGGTGGNEQFF. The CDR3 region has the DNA TGTGCCAGCAGCCAAGGGACCCGTTTTGCGGGAGGCGGGACGGGGGGCAATGAGCAGTTCTTC.

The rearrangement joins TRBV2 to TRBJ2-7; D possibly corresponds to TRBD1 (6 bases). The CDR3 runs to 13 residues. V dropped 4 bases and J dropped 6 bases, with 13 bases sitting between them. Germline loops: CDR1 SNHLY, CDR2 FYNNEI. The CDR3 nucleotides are TGTGCCAGCAGTGCAAACAGGGTAGGCGAGCAGTACTTC. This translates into CASSANRVGEQYF.

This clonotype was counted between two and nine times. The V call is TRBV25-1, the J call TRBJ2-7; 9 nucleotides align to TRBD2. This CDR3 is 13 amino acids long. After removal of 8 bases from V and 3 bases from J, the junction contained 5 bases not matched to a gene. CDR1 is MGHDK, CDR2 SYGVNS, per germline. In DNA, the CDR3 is TGTGCCAGCCGCGGGACTAGCCTCTACGAGCAGTACTTC. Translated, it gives CASRGTSLYEQYF.

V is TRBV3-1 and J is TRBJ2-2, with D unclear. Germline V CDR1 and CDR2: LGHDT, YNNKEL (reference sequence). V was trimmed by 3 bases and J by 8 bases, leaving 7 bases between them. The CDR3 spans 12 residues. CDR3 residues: CASSHPRGELFF. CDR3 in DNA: TGTGCCAGCAGCCACCCGAGGGGGGAGCTGTTTTTT.

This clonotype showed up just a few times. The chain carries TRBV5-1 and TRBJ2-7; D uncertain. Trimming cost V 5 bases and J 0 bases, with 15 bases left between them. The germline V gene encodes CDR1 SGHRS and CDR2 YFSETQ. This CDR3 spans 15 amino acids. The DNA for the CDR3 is TGCGCCAGCAGGACTGACTCTTCGAGCTCCTACGAGCAGTACTTC. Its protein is CASRTDSSSSYEQYF.

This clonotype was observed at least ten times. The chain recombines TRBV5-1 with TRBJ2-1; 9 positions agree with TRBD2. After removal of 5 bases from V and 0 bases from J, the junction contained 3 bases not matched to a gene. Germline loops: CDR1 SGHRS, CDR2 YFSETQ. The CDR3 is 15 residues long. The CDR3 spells CASRGGRDSYNEQFF. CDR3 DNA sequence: TGCGCCAGCAGGGGCGGGAGGGACTCCTACAATGAGCAGTTCTTC.

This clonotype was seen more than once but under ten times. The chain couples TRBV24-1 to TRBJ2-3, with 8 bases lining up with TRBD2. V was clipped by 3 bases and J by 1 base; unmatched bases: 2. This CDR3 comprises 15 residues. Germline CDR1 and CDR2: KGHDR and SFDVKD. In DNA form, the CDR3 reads TGTGCCACCAGTGATGCGACTAGCGGCACAGATACGCAGTATTTT. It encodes CATSDATSGTDTQYF.

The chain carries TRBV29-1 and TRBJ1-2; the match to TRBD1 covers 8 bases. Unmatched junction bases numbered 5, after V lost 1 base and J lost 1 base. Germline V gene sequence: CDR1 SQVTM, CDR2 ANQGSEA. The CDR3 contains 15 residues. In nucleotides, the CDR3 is TGCAGCGTTGAAGGGGGCAGGGGGCTTAACTATGGCTACACCTTC. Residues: CSVEGGRGLNYGYTF.

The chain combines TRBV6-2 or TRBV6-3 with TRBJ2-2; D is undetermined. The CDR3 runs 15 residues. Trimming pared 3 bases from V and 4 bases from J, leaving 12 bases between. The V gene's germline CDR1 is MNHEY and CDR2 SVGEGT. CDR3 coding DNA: TGTGCCAGCAGTTATTTCCCGGACGGCACCGGGGAGCTGTTTTTT. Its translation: CASSYFPDGTGELFF.

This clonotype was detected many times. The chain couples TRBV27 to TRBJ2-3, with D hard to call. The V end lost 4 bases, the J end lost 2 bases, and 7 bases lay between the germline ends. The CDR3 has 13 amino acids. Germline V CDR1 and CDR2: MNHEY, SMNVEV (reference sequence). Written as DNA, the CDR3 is TGTGCCAGCAGTTCTCTCGACACAGATACGCAGTATTTT. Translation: CASSSLDTDTQYF.

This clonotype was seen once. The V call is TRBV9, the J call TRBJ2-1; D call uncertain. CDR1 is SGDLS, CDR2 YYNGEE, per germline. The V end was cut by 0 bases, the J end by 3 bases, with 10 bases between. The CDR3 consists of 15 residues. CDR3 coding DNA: TGTGCCAGCAGCGTAGCCCCATCCATCTACAATGAGCAGTTCTTC. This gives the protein CASSVAPSIYNEQFF.

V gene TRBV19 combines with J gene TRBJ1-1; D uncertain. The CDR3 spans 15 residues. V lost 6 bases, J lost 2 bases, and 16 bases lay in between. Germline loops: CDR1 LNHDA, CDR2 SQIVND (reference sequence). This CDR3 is CASRDGGPRNTEAFF. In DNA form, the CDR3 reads TGTGCCAGTAGGGACGGCGGGCCTAGAAACACTGAAGCTTTCTTT.